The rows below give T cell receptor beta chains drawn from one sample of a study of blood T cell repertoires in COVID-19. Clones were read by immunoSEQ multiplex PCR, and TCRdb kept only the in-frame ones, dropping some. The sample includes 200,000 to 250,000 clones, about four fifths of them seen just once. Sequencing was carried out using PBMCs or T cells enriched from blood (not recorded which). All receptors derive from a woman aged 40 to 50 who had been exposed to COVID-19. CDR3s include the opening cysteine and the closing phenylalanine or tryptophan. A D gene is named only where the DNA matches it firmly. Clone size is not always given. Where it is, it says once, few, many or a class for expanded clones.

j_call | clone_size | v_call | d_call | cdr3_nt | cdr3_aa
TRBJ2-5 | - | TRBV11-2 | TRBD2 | TGTGCCAGCAGCTTTGATGTACTAGCGGGGGTTCAAGAGACCCAGTACTTC | CASSFDVLAGVQETQYF
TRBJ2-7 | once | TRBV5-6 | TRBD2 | TGTGCCAGCAGCTTGGGCCCCCTAGCGGGGGGGCCCTACGAGCAGTACTTC | CASSLGPLAGGPYEQYF
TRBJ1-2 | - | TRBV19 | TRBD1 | TGTGCCAGTAGTGGGGGACAGAACAACTATGGCTACACCTTC | CASSGGQNNYGYTF
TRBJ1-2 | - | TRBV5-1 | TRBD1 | TGCGCCAGCAGCCTAACAGGGGGCCTTGGAGGGAACTATGGCTACACCTTC | CASSLTGGLGGNYGYTF
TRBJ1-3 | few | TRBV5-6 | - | TGTGCCAGCAGCTTGGGGAGGGCAATTGGAAACACCATATATTTT | CASSLGRAIGNTIYF
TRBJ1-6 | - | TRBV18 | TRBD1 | TGTGCCAGCTCTCCAACGGGACAGGGGCGTTTCAGCTCCTATAATTCACCCCTCCACTTT | CASSPTGQGRFSSYNSPLHF
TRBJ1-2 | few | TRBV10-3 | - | TGTGCCATCAGTGAGTACGGCGCAGGGGCCTATGGCTACACCTTC | CAISEYGAGAYGYTF
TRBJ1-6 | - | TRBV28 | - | TGTGCCAGCAACCGAGCCAATTCACCCCTCCACTTT | CASNRANSPLHF
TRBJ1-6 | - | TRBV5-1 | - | TGCGCCAGCAGCAATCCAGGACAGACGAATACTTTTAATTCACCCCTCCACTTT | CASSNPGQTNTFNSPLHF
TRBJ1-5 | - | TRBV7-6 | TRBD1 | TGTGCCAGCAGCTTAGTGGCAGGGGGTGATCAGCCCCAGCATTTT | CASSLVAGGDQPQHF
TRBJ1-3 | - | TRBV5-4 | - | TGTGCCAGCAGCACAGGGATCAACTCTGGAAACACCATATATTTT | CASSTGINSGNTIYF
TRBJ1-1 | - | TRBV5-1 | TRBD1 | TGCGCCAGCAGCTTGGCGGACAGGGGAGGTGGCACTGAAGCTTTCTTT | CASSLADRGGGTEAFF
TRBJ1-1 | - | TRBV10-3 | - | TGTGCCATCAGTGAGTCTGGGGGGTGGAGCACTGAAGCTTTCTTT | CAISESGGWSTEAFF
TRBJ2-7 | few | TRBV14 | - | TGTGCCAGCAGCCAAGACTCCCGAAACAAGTACTTC | CASSQDSRNKYF
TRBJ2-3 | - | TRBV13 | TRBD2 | TGTGCCAGCAGCTTAGTTTTCGGGACTAGCGGGGGACTAGATACGCAGTATTTT | CASSLVFGTSGGLDTQYF
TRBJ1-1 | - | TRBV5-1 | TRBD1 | TGCGCCAGCAGCGGGATGCAGGGGGATGGACGGGCTGAAGCTTTCTTT | CASSGMQGDGRAEAFF
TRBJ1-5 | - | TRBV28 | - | TGTGCCAGTAATGACTTGGGGTCCAGGGGAGGCAATCAGCCCCAGCATTTT | CASNDLGSRGGNQPQHF
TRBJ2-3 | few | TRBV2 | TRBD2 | TGTGCCAGCAGTGTGGAAGGACTAGCGGGGGCAGGAGGCGCAGATACGCAGTATTTT | CASSVEGLAGAGGADTQYF
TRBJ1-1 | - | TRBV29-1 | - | TGCAGCGTTGAACCTCGGCCAGGGGCGAGTGGTGAAGCTTTCTTT | CSVEPRPGASGEAFF
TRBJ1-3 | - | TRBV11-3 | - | TGTGCCAGCAGCTTAGATAAGCGGGACCCCTCGATCCCTGGAAACACCATATATTTT | CASSLDKRDPSIPGNTIYF
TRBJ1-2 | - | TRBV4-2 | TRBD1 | TGTGCCAGCAGCCCCTCCCTGGACAGGAGAGACTATGGCTACACCTTC | CASSPSLDRRDYGYTF
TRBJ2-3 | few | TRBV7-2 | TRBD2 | TGTGCCAGCGCGTATCCCCCCGGGACTAGCGGCACAGATACGCAGTATTTT | CASAYPPGTSGTDTQYF
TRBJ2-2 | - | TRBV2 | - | TGTGCCAGCAGTGAATCAGGGGCCGGGGAGCTGTTTTTT | CASSESGAGELFF
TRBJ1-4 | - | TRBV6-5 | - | TGTGCCAGCAGCTCGTCTATTGCGGGTGAAAAACTGTTTTTT | CASSSSIAGEKLFF
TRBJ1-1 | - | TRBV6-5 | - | TGTGCCACCCCCGGGAGGATACCCACCTCTGAAGCTTTCTTT | CATPGRIPTSEAFF
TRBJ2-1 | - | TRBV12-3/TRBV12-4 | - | TGTGCCAGCAGTTTGCCCGCCAGGGGTGAGCAGTTCTTC | CASSLPARGEQFF
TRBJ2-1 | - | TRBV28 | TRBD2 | TGTGCCAGCAGTCCCTCCTTAGCGGGGGTTTACAATGAGCAGTTCTTC | CASSPSLAGVYNEQFF
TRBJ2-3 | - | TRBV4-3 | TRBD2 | TGCGCCAGCAGCCAAGATACGGGGGGGTTCTCAGATACGCAGTATTTT | CASSQDTGGFSDTQYF
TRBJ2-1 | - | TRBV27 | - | TGTGCCAGCAGTTTAACAGGGCCCCGGGGCTATGAGCAGTTCTTC | CASSLTGPRGYEQFF
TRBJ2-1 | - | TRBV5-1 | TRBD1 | TGCGCCAGCAGCTTGGGAGGGGGCGTGCGGAATGAGCAGTTCTTC | CASSLGGGVRNEQFF
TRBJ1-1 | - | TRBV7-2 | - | TGTGCCAGCAGCTTAGGATCGGACACTGAAGCTTTCTTT | CASSLGSDTEAFF
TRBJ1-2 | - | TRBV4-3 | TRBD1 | TGCGCCAGCAGCCAAGACAGGGACAGGAACTATGGCTACACCTTC | CASSQDRDRNYGYTF
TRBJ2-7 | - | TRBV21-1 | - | TGTGCCAGCAGCAAAGTAGAGCTAGCGGGGGCGACTATAGACGAGCAGTACTTC | CASSKVELAGATIDEQYF
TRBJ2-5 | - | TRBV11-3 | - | TGTGCCAGCAGCTTAGGAGAGGAGACCCAGTACTTC | CASSLGEETQYF
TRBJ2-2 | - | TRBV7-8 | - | TGTGCCAGCAGCTTAGTGGGGGGGCCGACCGGCTCCGGGGAGCTGTTTTTT | CASSLVGGPTGSGELFF
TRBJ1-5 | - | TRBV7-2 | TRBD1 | TGTGCCAGCAGCCAAGGACAGGGCAATCAGCCCCAGCATTTT | CASSQGQGNQPQHF
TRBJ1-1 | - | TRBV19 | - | TGTGCCGGCGCCTGGGAGGAGAACACTGAAGCTTTCTTT | CAGAWEENTEAFF
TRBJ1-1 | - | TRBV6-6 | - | TGTGCCAGCAGCGGGGGGACGGGGACTGAAGCTTTCTTT | CASSGGTGTEAFF
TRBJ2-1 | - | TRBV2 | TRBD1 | TGTGCCAGCAGAAGGGGACAGTGGGGGCACAATGAGCAGTTCTTC | CASRRGQWGHNEQFF
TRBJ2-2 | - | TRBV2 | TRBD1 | TGTGCCAGCAGCCTCACCGGACAGGGCAACACCGGGGAGCTGTTTTTT | CASSLTGQGNTGELFF
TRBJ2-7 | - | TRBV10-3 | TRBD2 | TGTGCCACCGGACTAGCGGGGTCTACTGAAGGCGAGCAGTACTTC | CATGLAGSTEGEQYF
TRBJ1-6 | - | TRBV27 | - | TGTGCCAGCAGTCCTCGGGATAGGGCGGCTAGTCCCCTCCACTTT | CASSPRDRAASPLHF
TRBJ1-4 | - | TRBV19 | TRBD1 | TGTGCCAGTAGTTCGCACAGGGGAGCTAATGAAAAACTGTTTTTT | CASSSHRGANEKLFF
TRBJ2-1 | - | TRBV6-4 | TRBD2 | TGTGCCAGCAGTGACTCCGCGGCTAGCGGGGTCTTGTTTCAGTTCTTC | CASSDSAASGVLFQFF
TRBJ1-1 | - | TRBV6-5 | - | TGTGCCAGCAGTCTAAGTAAGGGAGGCGTCACTGAAGCTTTCTTT | CASSLSKGGVTEAFF
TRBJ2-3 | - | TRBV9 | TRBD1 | TGTGCCAGCAGCGCCTCGACAGGGGGCCGCACAGATACGCAGTATTTT | CASSASTGGRTDTQYF
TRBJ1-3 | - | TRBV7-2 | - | TGTGCCAGCAGCCCCCATCGGGGGGGCGCCGGCTCTGGAAACACCATATATTTT | CASSPHRGGAGSGNTIYF
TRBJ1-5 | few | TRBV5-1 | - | TGCGCCAGCAGCCCCGGCGGGGCTGAGCCCCAGCATTTT | CASSPGGAEPQHF
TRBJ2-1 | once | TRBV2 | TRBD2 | TGTGCCAGCAGGGGCCAGCGGGGCTTGTTGCAGACGGGCAATGAGCAGTTCTTC | CASRGQRGLLQTGNEQFF
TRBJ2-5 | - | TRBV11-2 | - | TGTGCCAGCAGCGTTGGGGGGGAGACCCAGTACTTC | CASSVGGETQYF